Given below is one T cell receptor beta chain in context. The same CDR3 can be traced to other DNA sequences in this sample. CDR1 SGDLS and CDR2 YYNGEE come from the germline V gene. The CDR3 runs 12 residues. Trimming pared 0 bases from V and 5 bases from J, leaving 3 bases between. This entry comes from a study of shared clonotypes between healthy human individuals. It was CD45RO-negative cells, positively selected for CCR7, that made up naive CD8 cells, with terminally differentiated effector memory CD45RA+ cells excluded. Clones were sequenced by immunoSEQ multiplex PCR, and TCRdb holds only the in-frame ones, with some missing. The repertoire holds around 1.9 million clones, with 93% as singletons.

The source of this sequence is a man in his late teens or twenties in good health. Some clones in this sample may be carry-over from other donors' samples. The chain recombines TRBV9 with TRBJ2-1; no clear D. The sample comprised naive CD8+ T cells from PBMCs. CDR3 region: CASSVGHNEQFF. The DNA of the CDR3 is TGTGCCAGCAGCGTAGGTCACAATGAGCAGTTCTTC.